Listed below are T cell receptor beta chains from one sample, sequenced in a study of shared clonotypes between healthy human individuals. Profiling relied on immunoSEQ multiplex PCR, and the TCRdb table lists in-frame clones only, not all of them. In the table there are nearly 2 million clones, about 95% of which are singletons. Sequencing used naive CD8+ T cells sorted from blood. All receptors derive from a man in his late teens or twenties in good health. Each CDR3 is given with its conserved first and last residue. The order of the fields is J gene, V gene, clone size, D gene, CDR3 DNA, CDR3 protein. A D gene is named only where the DNA matches it firmly. Clone size is given for some rows only: seen once, a few or many times, or a class if the clone is expanded.

J gene: TRBJ2-7
V gene: TRBV9
clone size: .
D gene: TRBD1
CDR3 DNA: TGTGCCAGCAGCGGAGGGACAGACTACGAGCAGTACTTC
CDR3 protein: CASSGGTDYEQYF

J gene: TRBJ2-7
V gene: TRBV4-1
clone size: .
D gene: .
CDR3 DNA: TGCGCCAGCAGCTCCATGAACGAGCAGTACTTC
CDR3 protein: CASSSMNEQYF

J gene: TRBJ1-6
V gene: TRBV25-1
clone size: .
D gene: .
CDR3 DNA: TGTGCCAGCAGTGGGCCAGGGACAAATTCACCCCTCCACTTT
CDR3 protein: CASSGPGTNSPLHF

J gene: TRBJ2-1
V gene: TRBV5-6
clone size: .
D gene: TRBD2
CDR3 DNA: TGTGCCAGCAGCTTTGGCCTAGCGGGAGGGCTTGAGCAGTTCTTC
CDR3 protein: CASSFGLAGGLEQFF

J gene: TRBJ1-4
V gene: TRBV2
clone size: .
D gene: .
CDR3 DNA: TGTGCCAGCGTTGAGGGGCACGGTGAAAAACTGTTTTTT
CDR3 protein: CASVEGHGEKLFF

J gene: TRBJ2-7
V gene: TRBV5-4
clone size: .
D gene: .
CDR3 DNA: TGTGCCAGCAGCCCAGGCGACAACCCCTACGAGCAGTACTTC
CDR3 protein: CASSPGDNPYEQYF

J gene: TRBJ2-4
V gene: TRBV5-4
clone size: once
D gene: TRBD2
CDR3 DNA: TGTGCCAGCAGCTTGTGGGAAGGGGCGGGGGACATTCAGTACTTC
CDR3 protein: CASSLWEGAGDIQYF

J gene: TRBJ2-2
V gene: TRBV7-9
clone size: few
D gene: .
CDR3 DNA: TGTGCCAGCAGCTTGAACACCGGGGAGCTGTTTTTT
CDR3 protein: CASSLNTGELFF

J gene: TRBJ2-5
V gene: TRBV11-2
clone size: .
D gene: TRBD2
CDR3 DNA: TGTGCCAGCAGCAGACTAGCTGAAGAGACCCAGTACTTC
CDR3 protein: CASSRLAEETQYF

J gene: TRBJ2-7
V gene: TRBV6-4
clone size: .
D gene: .
CDR3 DNA: TGTGCCAGCCCTAGGGACTGCTACGAGCAGTACTTC
CDR3 protein: CASPRDCYEQYF

J gene: TRBJ1-1
V gene: TRBV5-3
clone size: once
D gene: TRBD1
CDR3 DNA: TGTGCCAGAAGCTTGGGGACAGGACCATATCAGAACACTGAAGCTTTCTTT
CDR3 protein: CARSLGTGPYQNTEAFF

J gene: TRBJ2-2
V gene: TRBV5-6
clone size: .
D gene: .
CDR3 DNA: TGTGCCAGCAGCTGGGGATCTAAGGTCACCGGGGAGCTGTTTTTT
CDR3 protein: CASSWGSKVTGELFF

J gene: TRBJ2-7
V gene: TRBV5-6
clone size: .
D gene: .
CDR3 DNA: TGTGCCAGCAGCCCGGGACTTGCCTACGAGCAGTACTTC
CDR3 protein: CASSPGLAYEQYF

J gene: TRBJ2-7
V gene: TRBV7-9
clone size: .
D gene: .
CDR3 DNA: TGTGCCAGCAGCTTTGTAGGGGGCTACGAGCAGTACTTC
CDR3 protein: CASSFVGGYEQYF

J gene: TRBJ1-1
V gene: TRBV7-9
clone size: .
D gene: .
CDR3 DNA: TGTGCCGAAAATGAACTGAACACTGAAGCTTTCTTT
CDR3 protein: CAENELNTEAFF

J gene: TRBJ1-2
V gene: TRBV4-3
clone size: .
D gene: .
CDR3 DNA: TGCGCCAGCAGCCAAGAATACGACACTAACTATGGCTACACCTTC
CDR3 protein: CASSQEYDTNYGYTF

J gene: TRBJ1-2
V gene: TRBV4-1
clone size: .
D gene: .
CDR3 DNA: TGCGCCAGCAGCCAAGAACAACGAGGGTATGGCTACACCTTC
CDR3 protein: CASSQEQRGYGYTF

J gene: TRBJ2-7
V gene: TRBV28
clone size: .
D gene: .
CDR3 DNA: TGTGCCAGCAGTTTAACTGGGATCTCCTACGAGCAGTACTTC
CDR3 protein: CASSLTGISYEQYF

J gene: TRBJ1-6
V gene: TRBV11-2
clone size: .
D gene: .
CDR3 DNA: TGTGCCAGCAGCCTACTAAGCTCCTATAATTCACCCCTCCACTTT
CDR3 protein: CASSLLSSYNSPLHF

J gene: TRBJ2-7
V gene: TRBV29-1
clone size: .
D gene: .
CDR3 DNA: TGCAGCGTTACCCCGGTCCTCTCCTACGAGCAGTACTTC
CDR3 protein: CSVTPVLSYEQYF

J gene: TRBJ1-1
V gene: TRBV27
clone size: .
D gene: .
CDR3 DNA: TGTGCCAGCAGTTTGGGGTTGCGAATGAACACTGAAGCTTTCTTT
CDR3 protein: CASSLGLRMNTEAFF

J gene: TRBJ2-7
V gene: TRBV9
clone size: .
D gene: TRBD1
CDR3 DNA: TGTGCCAGCAGCCCCGGACAGGGGTACGAGCAGTACTTC
CDR3 protein: CASSPGQGYEQYF

J gene: TRBJ2-7
V gene: TRBV2
clone size: .
D gene: .
CDR3 DNA: TGTGCCAGCAGTGAAGTGGTAGGACGCATCTACGAGCAGTACTTC
CDR3 protein: CASSEVVGRIYEQYF

J gene: TRBJ1-6
V gene: TRBV11-3
clone size: .
D gene: .
CDR3 DNA: TGTGCCAGCAGATCCTCCAGGCCGGACTCCTATAATTCACCCCTCCACTTT
CDR3 protein: CASRSSRPDSYNSPLHF

J gene: TRBJ2-2
V gene: TRBV27
clone size: once
D gene: .
CDR3 DNA: TGTGCCAGCACCCACTCTGGGGGGGAGCTGTTTTTT
CDR3 protein: CASTHSGGELFF

J gene: TRBJ2-7
V gene: TRBV4-1
clone size: .
D gene: .
CDR3 DNA: TGCGCCAGCAGCCACGCGACGTGGGGCGAGCAGTACTTC
CDR3 protein: CASSHATWGEQYF

J gene: TRBJ2-5
V gene: TRBV7-9
clone size: .
D gene: .
CDR3 DNA: TGTGCCAGCAGCTTAGACAGGGAACAAGAGACCCAGTACTTC
CDR3 protein: CASSLDREQETQYF

J gene: TRBJ2-3
V gene: TRBV11-3
clone size: .
D gene: TRBD2
CDR3 DNA: TGTGCCAGCAGCTCTGGAGATGCAAGCGGGAGAGGGACAGATACGCAGTATTTT
CDR3 protein: CASSSGDASGRGTDTQYF

J gene: TRBJ2-7
V gene: TRBV11-2
clone size: .
D gene: TRBD1
CDR3 DNA: TGTGCCAGCAGCTTTTTTCAGGGGGCAACTAACGAGCAGTACTTC
CDR3 protein: CASSFFQGATNEQYF

J gene: TRBJ2-7
V gene: TRBV6-5
clone size: few
D gene: .
CDR3 DNA: TGTGCCAGCAGTTACGCAGGGTACGAGCAGTACTTC
CDR3 protein: CASSYAGYEQYF

J gene: TRBJ1-1
V gene: TRBV7-8
clone size: .
D gene: TRBD1
CDR3 DNA: TGTGCCAGCAGCTTAGGGACAGGGGGCTCTGAAGCTTTCTTT
CDR3 protein: CASSLGTGGSEAFF

J gene: TRBJ2-7
V gene: TRBV29-1
clone size: .
D gene: .
CDR3 DNA: TGCAGCGTTCTCGGACAGAACCCGTACGAGCAGTACTTC
CDR3 protein: CSVLGQNPYEQYF

J gene: TRBJ1-1
V gene: TRBV5-4
clone size: few
D gene: .
CDR3 DNA: TGTGCCAGCAGCTTATCCGGTCGGGAAGCTTTCTTT
CDR3 protein: CASSLSGREAFF

J gene: TRBJ2-2
V gene: TRBV6-5
clone size: .
D gene: .
CDR3 DNA: TGTTTCCTCGCCGGGGAGCTGTTTTTT
CDR3 protein: CFLAGELFF

J gene: TRBJ2-7
V gene: TRBV13
clone size: .
D gene: .
CDR3 DNA: TGTGCCAGCAGCTTAGATCCGGGGAACGAGCAGTACTTC
CDR3 protein: CASSLDPGNEQYF

J gene: TRBJ1-4
V gene: TRBV2
clone size: .
D gene: TRBD1
CDR3 DNA: TGTGCCAGCAGTACCGGACAGGGAAATGAAAAACTGTTTTTT
CDR3 protein: CASSTGQGNEKLFF

J gene: TRBJ1-3
V gene: TRBV23-1
clone size: .
D gene: .
CDR3 DNA: TGCGCCAGCAGTCAATGGACAGTCTCCTCTGGAAACACCATATATTTT
CDR3 protein: CASSQWTVSSGNTIYF

J gene: TRBJ2-5
V gene: TRBV7-9
clone size: .
D gene: TRBD2
CDR3 DNA: TGTGCCAGCAGCTTAGGTAGCGGGATAAAAGTAGAGACCCAGTACTTC
CDR3 protein: CASSLGSGIKVETQYF

J gene: TRBJ2-1
V gene: TRBV7-8
clone size: .
D gene: .
CDR3 DNA: TGTGCCAGCAGCTTAGTGGTTGGCAGGGAGCAGTTCTTC
CDR3 protein: CASSLVVGREQFF

J gene: TRBJ2-5
V gene: TRBV11-2
clone size: .
D gene: TRBD2
CDR3 DNA: TGTGCCAGCAGCGCGACCGGGGGGGAGACCCAGTACTTC
CDR3 protein: CASSATGGETQYF

J gene: TRBJ2-7
V gene: TRBV5-1
clone size: .
D gene: .
CDR3 DNA: TGCGCCAGCAGCTTGGCCCAGGGGCAATTCTACGAGCAGTACTTC
CDR3 protein: CASSLAQGQFYEQYF

J gene: TRBJ1-2
V gene: TRBV5-6
clone size: .
D gene: .
CDR3 DNA: TGTGCCAGCAGCGGCGAAGACTATGGCTACACCTTC
CDR3 protein: CASSGEDYGYTF

J gene: TRBJ2-7
V gene: TRBV5-6
clone size: .
D gene: TRBD2
CDR3 DNA: TGTGCCAGCAGCTCGGGAGGAGCAGACGAGCAGTACTTC
CDR3 protein: CASSSGGADEQYF

J gene: TRBJ2-2
V gene: TRBV27
clone size: .
D gene: TRBD1
CDR3 DNA: TGTGCCAGCAGTTTCTCCCAGGACAGGGCGACCGGGGAGCTGTTTTTT
CDR3 protein: CASSFSQDRATGELFF

J gene: TRBJ2-7
V gene: TRBV5-4
clone size: .
D gene: TRBD1
CDR3 DNA: TGTGCCAGCAGCACCGGGGACAGTTACTACGAGCAGTACTTC
CDR3 protein: CASSTGDSYYEQYF

J gene: TRBJ1-1
V gene: TRBV27
clone size: .
D gene: .
CDR3 DNA: TGTGCCAGCAGTCCGGGGACGGTGAACACTGAAGCTTTCTTT
CDR3 protein: CASSPGTVNTEAFF

J gene: TRBJ2-5
V gene: TRBV30
clone size: .
D gene: TRBD2
CDR3 DNA: TGTGCCTGGAGCGGACTAGCGGGGGTGTTTGTTCGAGAGACCCAGTACTTC
CDR3 protein: CAWSGLAGVFVRETQYF

J gene: TRBJ2-7
V gene: TRBV30
clone size: .
D gene: .
CDR3 DNA: TGTGCCTGGAGTGTACATTCCCAAAACGAGCAGTACTTC
CDR3 protein: CAWSVHSQNEQYF

J gene: TRBJ1-3
V gene: TRBV29-1
clone size: .
D gene: .
CDR3 DNA: TGCAGCGTTGAAACGAAAGCGGAAGGAGACACCATATATTTT
CDR3 protein: CSVETKAEGDTIYF

J gene: TRBJ2-7
V gene: TRBV4-1
clone size: .
D gene: TRBD1
CDR3 DNA: TGCGCCAGCAGCCAAGTGACAGGGGGCGTCTACGAGCAGTACTTC
CDR3 protein: CASSQVTGGVYEQYF

J gene: TRBJ2-2
V gene: TRBV5-3
clone size: .
D gene: .
CDR3 DNA: TGTGCCAGAAGCTTGCAATGTGGACGGGGCGAGAACACCGGGGAGCTGTTTTTT
CDR3 protein: CARSLQCGRGENTGELFF

J gene: TRBJ1-3
V gene: TRBV7-9
clone size: .
D gene: .
CDR3 DNA: TGTGCCAGCAGCTTAGCCGGACCCCCTGGAAACACCATATATTTT
CDR3 protein: CASSLAGPPGNTIYF

J gene: TRBJ2-5
V gene: TRBV4-1
clone size: .
D gene: TRBD2
CDR3 DNA: TGCGCCAGCAGGCAGAGGACTAGCTTAGAAGAGACCCAGTACTTC
CDR3 protein: CASRQRTSLEETQYF

J gene: TRBJ2-4
V gene: TRBV7-9
clone size: .
D gene: .
CDR3 DNA: TGTGCCAGCAGCTCGGATGGGGGCCAAGACATTCAGTACTTC
CDR3 protein: CASSSDGGQDIQYF

J gene: TRBJ2-2
V gene: TRBV27
clone size: .
D gene: TRBD1
CDR3 DNA: TGTGCCAGCAGTCCGATCCGGACAGGGGGTGAGACCGGGGAGCTGTTTTTT
CDR3 protein: CASSPIRTGGETGELFF